Listed here is a single TCR beta chain. Antigen: not known. Generated by immunoSEQ multiplex PCR, the TCRdb table keeps only in-frame clones and is missing some. The sample comprises 380,000 or so clones, 83% of which are singletons, and approximately 7.8% rests with the top ten. The sample belongs to a study of Ad26.COV2.S vaccination and SARS-CoV-2 variants. Study-level points and caveats: The authors reported substantial breadth in spike-specific CD8+ and CD4+ T cell responses after vaccination.

Treatment noted: roughly 20 received Ad26.COV2.S at low or high dose, single or two shots; about 5 received placebo; per-sample allocation not given. Collection of the samples took place on day 63 after the first injection of vaccine or placebo. The V segment lost 0 bases and the J segment 3 bases; nucleotides outside the gene matches: 9. There are 18 residues in the CDR3. CDR1 and CDR2 from the germline V gene are SGHDN and FVKESK. The receptor's source is a person between 18 and 60 years old who received the Ad26.COV2.S COVID-19 vaccine or a placebo. The material was peripheral blood, obtained in a trial of Ad26.COV2.S vaccine versus placebo. The chain combines TRBV14 with TRBJ1-1; 11 nucleotides match TRBD1. The DNA of the CDR3 is TGTGCCAGCAGCCAAGATCACAGGACAGGGGGCGCTTACACTGAAGCTTTCTTT. Amino acid sequence: CASSQDHRTGGAYTEAFF.